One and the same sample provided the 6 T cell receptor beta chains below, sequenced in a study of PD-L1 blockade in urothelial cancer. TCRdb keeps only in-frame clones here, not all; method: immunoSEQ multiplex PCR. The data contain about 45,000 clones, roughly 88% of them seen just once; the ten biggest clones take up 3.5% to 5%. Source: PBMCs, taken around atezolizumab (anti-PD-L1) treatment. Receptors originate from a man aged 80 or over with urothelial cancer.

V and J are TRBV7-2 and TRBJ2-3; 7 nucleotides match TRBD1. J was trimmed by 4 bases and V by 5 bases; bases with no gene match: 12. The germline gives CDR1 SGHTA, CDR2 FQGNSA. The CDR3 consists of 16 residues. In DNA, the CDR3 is TGTGCCAGCAGCCCCCAAGACAGGGTTCGCCCAGATACGCAGTATTTT. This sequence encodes CASSPQDRVRPDTQYF.

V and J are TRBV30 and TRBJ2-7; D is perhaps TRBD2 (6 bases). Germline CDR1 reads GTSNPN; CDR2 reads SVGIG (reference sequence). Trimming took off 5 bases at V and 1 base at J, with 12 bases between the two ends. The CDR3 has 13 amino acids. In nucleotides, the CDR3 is TGTGCCTGGCGGGACTCTCCTTCCTACGAGCAGTACTTC. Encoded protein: CAWRDSPSYEQYF.

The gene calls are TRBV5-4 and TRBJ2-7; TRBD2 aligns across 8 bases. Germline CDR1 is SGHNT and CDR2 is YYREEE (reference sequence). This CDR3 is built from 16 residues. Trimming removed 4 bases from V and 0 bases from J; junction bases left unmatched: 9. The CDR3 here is CASSPGGSFSSYEQYF. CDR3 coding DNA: TGTGCCAGCAGCCCGGGAGGGAGTTTCAGCTCCTACGAGCAGTACTTC.

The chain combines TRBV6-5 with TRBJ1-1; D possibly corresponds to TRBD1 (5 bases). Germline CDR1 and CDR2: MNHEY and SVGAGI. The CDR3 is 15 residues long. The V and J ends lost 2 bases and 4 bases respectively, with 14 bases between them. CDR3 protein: CASSYDMGGSTEAFF. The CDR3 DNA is TGTGCCAGCAGTTACGACATGGGGGGTAGCACTGAAGCTTTCTTT.

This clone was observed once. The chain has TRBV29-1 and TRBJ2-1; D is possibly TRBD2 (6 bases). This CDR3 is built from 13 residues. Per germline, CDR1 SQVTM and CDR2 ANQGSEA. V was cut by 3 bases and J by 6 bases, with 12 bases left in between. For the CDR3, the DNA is TGCAGCGTTGATAGGCATAGCGGCAATGAGCAGTTCTTC. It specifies CSVDRHSGNEQFF.

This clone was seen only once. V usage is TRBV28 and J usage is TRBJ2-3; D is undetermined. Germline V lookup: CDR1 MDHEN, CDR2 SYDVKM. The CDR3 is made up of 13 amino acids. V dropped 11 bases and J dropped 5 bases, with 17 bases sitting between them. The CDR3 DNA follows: TGTGCCTCGTTCAAAACTCTCGGAGATACGCAGTATTTT. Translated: CASFKTLGDTQYF.